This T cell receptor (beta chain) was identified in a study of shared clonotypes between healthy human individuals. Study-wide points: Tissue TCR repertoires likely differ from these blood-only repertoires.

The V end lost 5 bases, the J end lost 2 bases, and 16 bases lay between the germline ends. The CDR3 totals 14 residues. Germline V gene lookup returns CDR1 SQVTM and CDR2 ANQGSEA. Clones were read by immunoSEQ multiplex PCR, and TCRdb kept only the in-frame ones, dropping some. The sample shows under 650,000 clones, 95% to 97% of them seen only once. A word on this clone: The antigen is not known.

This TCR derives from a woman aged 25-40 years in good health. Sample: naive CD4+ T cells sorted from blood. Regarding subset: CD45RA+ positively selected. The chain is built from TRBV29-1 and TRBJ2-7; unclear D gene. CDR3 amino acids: CSVSYLDGPYEQYF. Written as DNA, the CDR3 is TGCAGCGTTTCCTATTTGGACGGCCCCTACGAGCAGTACTTC.